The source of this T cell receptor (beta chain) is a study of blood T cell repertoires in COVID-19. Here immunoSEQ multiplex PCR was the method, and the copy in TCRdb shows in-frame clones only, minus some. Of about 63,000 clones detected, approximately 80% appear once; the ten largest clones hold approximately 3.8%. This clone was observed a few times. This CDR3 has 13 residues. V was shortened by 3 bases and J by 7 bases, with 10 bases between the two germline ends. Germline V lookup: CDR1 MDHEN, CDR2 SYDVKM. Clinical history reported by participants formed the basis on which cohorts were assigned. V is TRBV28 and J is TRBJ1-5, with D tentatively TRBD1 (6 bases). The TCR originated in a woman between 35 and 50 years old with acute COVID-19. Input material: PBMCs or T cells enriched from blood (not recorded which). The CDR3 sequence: CASSLGAWQPQHF. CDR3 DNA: TGTGCCAGCAGTTTGGGGGCTTGGCAGCCCCAGCATTTT.